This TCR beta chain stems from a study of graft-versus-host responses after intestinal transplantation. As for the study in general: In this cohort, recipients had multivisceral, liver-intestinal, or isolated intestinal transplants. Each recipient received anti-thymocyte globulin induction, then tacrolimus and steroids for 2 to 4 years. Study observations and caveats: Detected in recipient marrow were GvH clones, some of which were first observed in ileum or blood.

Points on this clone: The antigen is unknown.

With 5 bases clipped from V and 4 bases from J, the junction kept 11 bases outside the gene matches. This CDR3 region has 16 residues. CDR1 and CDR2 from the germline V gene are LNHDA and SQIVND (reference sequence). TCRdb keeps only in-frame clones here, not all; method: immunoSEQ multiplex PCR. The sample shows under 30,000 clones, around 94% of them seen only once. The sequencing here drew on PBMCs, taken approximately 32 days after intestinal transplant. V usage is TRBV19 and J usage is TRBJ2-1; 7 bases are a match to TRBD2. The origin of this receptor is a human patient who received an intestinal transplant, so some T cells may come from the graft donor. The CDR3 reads CASSPRQLAAYNEQFF. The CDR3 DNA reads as TGTGCCAGTAGTCCGCGTCAGCTAGCGGCTTACAATGAGCAGTTCTTC.